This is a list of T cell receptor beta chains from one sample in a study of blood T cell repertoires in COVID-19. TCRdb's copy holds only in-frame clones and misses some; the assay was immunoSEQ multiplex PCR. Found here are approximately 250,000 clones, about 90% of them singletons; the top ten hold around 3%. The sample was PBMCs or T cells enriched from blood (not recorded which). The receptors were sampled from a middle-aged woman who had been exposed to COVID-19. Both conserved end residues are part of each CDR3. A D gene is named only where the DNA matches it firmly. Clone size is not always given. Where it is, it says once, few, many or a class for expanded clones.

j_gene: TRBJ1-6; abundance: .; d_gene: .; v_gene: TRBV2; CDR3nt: TGTGCCAGCTTACGACAAAGCTCCTATAATTCACCCCTCCACTTT; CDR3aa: CASLRQSSYNSPLHF
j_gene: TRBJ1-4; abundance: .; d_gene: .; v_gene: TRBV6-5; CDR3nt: TGTGCCAGCAGTACAACAGGGCTCGCTAATGAAAAACTGTTTTTT; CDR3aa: CASSTTGLANEKLFF
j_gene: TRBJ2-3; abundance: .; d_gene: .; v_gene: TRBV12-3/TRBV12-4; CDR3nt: TGTGCCAGCAGTCAACCGTCTAATACGCAGTATTTT; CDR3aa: CASSQPSNTQYF
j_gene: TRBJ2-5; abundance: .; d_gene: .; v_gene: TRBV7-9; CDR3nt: TGTGCCAGCAGCTTAGCGAGGGAGACCCAGTACTTC; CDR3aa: CASSLARETQYF
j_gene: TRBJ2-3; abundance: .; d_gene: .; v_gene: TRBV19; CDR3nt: TGTGCCAGTACCCGCAGTGAAACAGATACGCAGTATTTT; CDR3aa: CASTRSETDTQYF
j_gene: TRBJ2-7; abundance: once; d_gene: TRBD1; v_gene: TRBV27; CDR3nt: TGTGCCAGCAGTTCGGACAGGGTAAGATCCTACGAGCAGTACTTC; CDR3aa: CASSSDRVRSYEQYF
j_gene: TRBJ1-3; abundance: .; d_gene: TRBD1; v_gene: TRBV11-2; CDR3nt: TGTGCCAGCAGCTTGGACAGGGGGAACTCTGGAAACACCATATATTTT; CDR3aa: CASSLDRGNSGNTIYF
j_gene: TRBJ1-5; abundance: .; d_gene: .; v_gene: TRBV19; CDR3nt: TGTGCCAGTAGTATAGTTAAGGGAGCCAGCAATCAGCCCCAGCATTTT; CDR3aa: CASSIVKGASNQPQHF
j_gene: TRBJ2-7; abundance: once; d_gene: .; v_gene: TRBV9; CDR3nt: TGTGCCAGCAGCGTAACCCCCGGCGGCGAGCAGTACTTC; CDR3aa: CASSVTPGGEQYF
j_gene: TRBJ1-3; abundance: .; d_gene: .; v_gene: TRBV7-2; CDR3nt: TGTGCCAGCAGCTGGGACACCAGCTCTGGAAACACCATATATTTT; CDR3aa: CASSWDTSSGNTIYF
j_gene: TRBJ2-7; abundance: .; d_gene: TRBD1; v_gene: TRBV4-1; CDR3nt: TGCGCCAGCAGCCGGGACAGGGTTTTCGAGCAGTACTTC; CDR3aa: CASSRDRVFEQYF
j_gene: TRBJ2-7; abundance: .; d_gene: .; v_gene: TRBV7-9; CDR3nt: TGTGCCAGCAGCTTAGCACGGGGGTTTACCTACGAGCAGTACTTC; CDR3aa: CASSLARGFTYEQYF
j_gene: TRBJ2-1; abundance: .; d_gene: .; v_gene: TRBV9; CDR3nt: TGTGCCAGCAACGTAGACGGGAGCTCCTACAATGAGCAGTTCTTC; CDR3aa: CASNVDGSSYNEQFF
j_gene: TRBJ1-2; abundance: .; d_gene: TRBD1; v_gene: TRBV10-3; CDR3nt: TGTGCCATCAGTGATGACAGGGGGCTTGGCTACACCTTC; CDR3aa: CAISDDRGLGYTF
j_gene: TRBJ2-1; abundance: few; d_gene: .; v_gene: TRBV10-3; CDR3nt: TGTGCCATCAGTGAGTCAGCACTAGACCGCTACAATGAGCAGTTCTTC; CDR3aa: CAISESALDRYNEQFF
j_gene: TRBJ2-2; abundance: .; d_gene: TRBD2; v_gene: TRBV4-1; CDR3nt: TGCGCCAGCAGCCAAAGCGGGGGGGCGGTCGGGGAGCTGTTTTTT; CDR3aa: CASSQSGGAVGELFF
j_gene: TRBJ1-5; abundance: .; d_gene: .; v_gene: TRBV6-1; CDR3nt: TGTGCCAGCAGTGAAAGGTCAGGGGGCAATCAGCCCCAGCATTTT; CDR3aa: CASSERSGGNQPQHF
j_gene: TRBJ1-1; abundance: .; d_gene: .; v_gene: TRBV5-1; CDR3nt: TGCGCCAGCAGCCCAACCCTATTAAGCACTGAAGCTTTCTTT; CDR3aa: CASSPTLLSTEAFF
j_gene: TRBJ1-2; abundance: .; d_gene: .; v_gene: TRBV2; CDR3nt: TGTGCCAGCAGAACACTGGGAGTCGGCTACACCTTC; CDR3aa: CASRTLGVGYTF
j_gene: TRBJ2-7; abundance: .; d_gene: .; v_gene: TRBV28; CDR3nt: TGTGTCTCGGCGGCGGGAAGCTCCTACGAGCAGTACTTC; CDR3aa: CVSAAGSSYEQYF
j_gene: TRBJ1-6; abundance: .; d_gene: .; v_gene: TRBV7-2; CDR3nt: TGTGCCAGCAGCTTCCCCCCTTCCTTAGACAAGGGACTTTATTCACCCCTCCACTTT; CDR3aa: CASSFPPSLDKGLYSPLHF
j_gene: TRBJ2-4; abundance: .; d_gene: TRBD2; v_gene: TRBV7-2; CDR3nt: TGTGCCAGCAGCTTAGATGCGGGGGGGCCCGTCATTCAGTACTTC; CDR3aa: CASSLDAGGPVIQYF
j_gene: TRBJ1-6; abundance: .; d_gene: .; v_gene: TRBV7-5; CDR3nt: TGTGCCAGAAGCTTACATGGGACAGGGAACAGCTCCTATAATTCACCCCTCCACTTT; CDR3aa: CARSLHGTGNSSYNSPLHF
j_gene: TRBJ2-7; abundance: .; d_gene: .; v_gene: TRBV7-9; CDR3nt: TGTGCCAGCCGGGAGCAGGGAAACTCCTACGAGCAGTACTTC; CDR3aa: CASREQGNSYEQYF
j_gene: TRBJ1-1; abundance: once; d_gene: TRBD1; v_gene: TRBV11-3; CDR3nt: TGTGCCAGCAGCTGGGACAGAACGAACACTGAAGCTTTCTTT; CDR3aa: CASSWDRTNTEAFF
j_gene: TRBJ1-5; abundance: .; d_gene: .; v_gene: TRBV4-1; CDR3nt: TGCGCCAGCAGCCAGGGAGGTAGTCAGCCCCAGCATTTT; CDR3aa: CASSQGGSQPQHF
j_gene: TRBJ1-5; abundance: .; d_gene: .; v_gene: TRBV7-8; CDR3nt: TGTGCCAGCAGCTCAGTCGCCCGGGGGGGAGGTGTCAATCAGCCCCAGCATTTT; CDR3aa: CASSSVARGGGVNQPQHF
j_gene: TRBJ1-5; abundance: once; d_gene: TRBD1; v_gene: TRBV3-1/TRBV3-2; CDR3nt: TGTGCCAGCAGCCTAGGGACAGGGATCAATCAGCCCCAGCATTTT; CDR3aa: CASSLGTGINQPQHF
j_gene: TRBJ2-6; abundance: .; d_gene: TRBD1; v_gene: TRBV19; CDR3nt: TGTGCCAGTAGTTTCTGGACAGGGGAGGGATCTGGGGCCAACGTCCTGACTTTC; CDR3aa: CASSFWTGEGSGANVLTF